The 6 T cell receptor beta chains below come from one sample, sequenced in a study of cytotoxic CD8 clonotypes in ibrutinib-treated CLL. TCRdb keeps only in-frame clones here, not all; method: immunoSEQ multiplex PCR. This repertoire shows more than 200,000 clones, roughly 74% found once; its top ten account for 15%. Specimen: PBMCs, collected after 24 months of ibrutinib treatment. These receptors all come from a human donor with chronic lymphocytic leukemia.

This chain connects TRBV7-9 to TRBJ2-7; D may correspond to TRBD1 or TRBD2 (5 bases each). Trimming stripped 2 bases from V and 0 bases from J, with 14 bases between. This CDR3 is built from 16 residues. Germline assignment: CDR1 SEHNR and CDR2 FQNEAQ (reference sequence). This CDR3 is CASSLLWGSGSYEQYF. As DNA, the CDR3 is TGTGCCAGCAGCTTATTATGGGGGTCGGGCTCCTACGAGCAGTACTTC.

This sequence joins TRBV19 and TRBJ1-4; 7 bases agree with TRBD1. Looked up from germline, CDR1 is LNHDA and CDR2 is SQIVND (reference sequence). V dropped 5 bases and J dropped 4; count of bases not matched to a gene: 4. The CDR3 is made up of 14 amino acids. CDR3 sequence (DNA): TGTGCCAGTAGTCTTTGGGACAGTAATGAAAAACTGTTTTTT. Translated, it gives CASSLWDSNEKLFF.

As regards this clone: A read error may produce the germline difference seen at one junction end. The gene calls are TRBV5-4 and TRBJ2-7, with TRBD2 matching 13 bases. The CDR3 has 16 residues. In germline, CDR1 is SGHNT, CDR2 YYREEE (reference sequence). CDR3 coding DNA: TGCGCCAGCAGCCAAGGTCGGGGACTAGCGGGATACGAGCAGTACTTC. The encoded protein is CASSQGRGLAGYEQYF.

The chain carries TRBV29-1 and TRBJ1-3, with a possible D match to TRBD1 (5 bases). Germline CDR1 and CDR2: SQVTM and ANQGSEA. CDR3 size: 14 residues. The V end was cut by 4 bases, the J end by 8 bases, with 18 bases between. In DNA form, the CDR3 reads TGCAGCGTTGTCTCCGGGCAGGGCGCGGACACCATATATTTT. It yields the protein CSVVSGQGADTIYF.

The chain joins TRBV10-3 to TRBJ2-7; unclear D gene. Between the trimmed V and J ends, which lost 0 bases and 2 bases, there was a span of 8 bases. The CDR3 covers 14 residues. From germline, CDR1 is ENHRY and CDR2 SYGVKD. The CDR3 spells CAISESSQPYEQYF. The CDR3 DNA reads TGTGCCATCAGTGAGTCAAGCCAGCCCTACGAGCAGTACTTC.

This chain links TRBV29-1 with TRBJ2-2; D is unresolved. The V gene's germline CDR1 is SQVTM and CDR2 ANQGSEA. V was shortened by 4 bases and J by 3 bases, with 12 bases between the two germline ends. This CDR3 is 14 amino acids long. This CDR3 reads CSVGVSADTGELFF. The CDR3 DNA reads as TGCAGCGTTGGGGTGTCAGCCGACACCGGGGAGCTGTTTTTT.